The 5 T cell receptor beta chains presented below share a single source sample, sequenced in a study of T cell changes during pregnancy in multiple sclerosis (dated by TCRdb to between 2018 and 2021). Library construction relied on the immunoSEQ multiplex PCR assay. Entries here come from immuneACCESS through TCRdb and include only in-frame sequences with V and J called. Some clones fail to appear in such tables; in the studies checked, an unresolved V gene covers under half of the shortfall, and the cause of the remainder is unknown. In all, the sample holds approximately 130,000 clones, and under 95% of those were seen once. Together, the top ten hold 6% to 7% of the sample. The specimen was peripheral blood, collected before pregnancy. The source of these receptors is a female donor with multiple sclerosis, enrolled in a pregnancy study.

This chain joins TRBV27 and TRBJ2-1; D is possibly TRBD2 (6 bases). V lost 2 bases and J lost 8, with 19 bases in between. This CDR3 has 16 residues. CDR1 is MNHEY, CDR2 SMNVEV, per germline (reference sequence). The CDR3 reads CASSLIGGKGRYEQFF. The CDR3 DNA sequence: TGTGCCAGCAGTTTAATCGGAGGGAAGGGGAGGTATGAGCAGTTCTTC.

The CDR3 loop reads CATSSAQETQYF. The CDR3 DNA follows: TGCGCCACTTCTAGCGCCCAAGAGACCCAGTACTTC. V usage is TRBV10-1 and J usage is TRBJ2-5; D might be TRBD2 (6 bases). The CDR3 loop spans 12 amino acids. Trimming shortened V by 10 bases and J by 1 base, and 10 bases separated the two germline ends. Germline V gives CDR1 WNHNN, CDR2 SYGVQD (reference sequence).

This clone is a singleton in its sample. The chain links TRBV7-9 to TRBJ2-2; 10 bases map to TRBD1. Germline lookup yields CDR1 SEHNR and CDR2 FQNEAQ (reference sequence). V dropped 5 bases and J dropped 4; count of bases not matched to a gene: 4. CDR3 length equals 15 residues. DNA for the CDR3: TGTGCCAGCAGCACCGACAGGGGGCCCACCGGGGAGCTGTTTTTT. Translated: CASSTDRGPTGELFF.

The V gene is TRBV5-6, the J gene TRBJ2-5; 7 positions match TRBD1. The germline V gene encodes CDR1 SGHDT and CDR2 YYEEEE. The CDR3 is made up of 14 amino acids. V dropped 4 bases and J dropped 5; count of bases not matched to a gene: 8. Here the CDR3 DNA reads TGTGCCAGCAGCAACAGGGGACCGGTGGAGACCCAGTACTTC. Its protein product is CASSNRGPVETQYF.

The CDR3 bases are TGCGCCAGCAGCCAAGAAATGTCAGTTAGCAATCAGCCCCAGCATTTT. It translates to CASSQEMSVSNQPQHF. The rearrangement joins TRBV4-1 to TRBJ1-5; D unclear. The CDR3 contains 16 residues. CDR1 and CDR2 from the germline V gene are MGHRA and YSYEKL. The V and J ends lost 0 bases and 0 bases respectively, with 9 bases between them.